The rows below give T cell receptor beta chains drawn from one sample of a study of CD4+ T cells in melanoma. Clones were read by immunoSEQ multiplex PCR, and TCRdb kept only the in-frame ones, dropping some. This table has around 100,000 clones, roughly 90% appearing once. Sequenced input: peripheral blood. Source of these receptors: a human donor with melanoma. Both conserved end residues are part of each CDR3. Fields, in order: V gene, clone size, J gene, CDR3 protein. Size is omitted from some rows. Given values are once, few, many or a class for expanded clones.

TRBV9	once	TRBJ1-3	CASSTRSGTPSGNTIYF
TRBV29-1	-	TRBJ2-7	CSVEIGRYEQYF
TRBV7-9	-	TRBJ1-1	CASSKPRVGAEAFF
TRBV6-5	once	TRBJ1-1	CASSPTGGHTEAFF
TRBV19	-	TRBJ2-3	CASTQGSGTDTQYF
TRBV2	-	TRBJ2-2	CASSGGSGGAYEDTGELFF
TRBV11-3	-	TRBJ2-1	CASGTLENEQFF
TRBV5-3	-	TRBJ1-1	CARSAHGGWGTEAFF
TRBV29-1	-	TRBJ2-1	CSVPDIGSNEQFF
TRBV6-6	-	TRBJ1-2	CASRRTINYGYTF
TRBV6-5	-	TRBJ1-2	CASSYSTRGDYGYTF
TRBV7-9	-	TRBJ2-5	CASSLGGATLQETQYF
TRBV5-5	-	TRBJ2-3	CASSPADTQYF
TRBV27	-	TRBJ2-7	CASRSTGTGREQYF
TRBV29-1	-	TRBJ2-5	CSAGTVQETQYF
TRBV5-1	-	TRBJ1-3	CASSLTGGEGNTIYF
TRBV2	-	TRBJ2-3	CASSDSGSTGLTDTQYF
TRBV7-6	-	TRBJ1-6	CASSLSSPPDSPLHF
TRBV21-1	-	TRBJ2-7	CASSFGRETYEQYF
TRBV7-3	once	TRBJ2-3	CASSPGTSGRAGDTQYF
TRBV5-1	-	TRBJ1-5	CASSLGGLNQPQHF
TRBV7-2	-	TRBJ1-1	CASSLSYTEAFF
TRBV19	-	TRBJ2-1	CASSVTVYNEQFF
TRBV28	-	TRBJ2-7	CASTPDTYEQYF
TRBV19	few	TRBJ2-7	CASRTTSGSVYEQYF
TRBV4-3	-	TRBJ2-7	CASSSGRNYEQYF
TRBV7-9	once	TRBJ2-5	CASSLLPAQETQYF
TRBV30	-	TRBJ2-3	CAWSVAGGPLDTQYF
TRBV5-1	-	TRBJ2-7	CASSLDRTGNEQYF
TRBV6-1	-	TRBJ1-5	CASSEVGLLSNQPQHF
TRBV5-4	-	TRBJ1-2	CASSLFEYTSTNYGYTF
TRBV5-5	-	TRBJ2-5	CASSLTHSGQETQYF
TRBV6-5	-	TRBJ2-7	CASSTSGPYEQYF
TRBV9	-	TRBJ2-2	CASSVTGVNTGELFF
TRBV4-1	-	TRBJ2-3	CASSQEATDTDTQYF
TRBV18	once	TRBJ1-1	CASSPLVEMNTEAFF
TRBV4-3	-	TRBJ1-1	CASSQAITGENTEAFF
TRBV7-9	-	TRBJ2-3	CASSPTDLTDTQYF
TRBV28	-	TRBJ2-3	CASSWRTSGRDTQYF
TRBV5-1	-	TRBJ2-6	CASSLDGGIAGANVLTF
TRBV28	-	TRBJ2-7	CASSTIHEQYF
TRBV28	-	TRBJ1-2	CASSVSSGGLNGYTF